The clone carrying this TCR beta chain was counted many times. Its specificity is unknown. Universal primer sites and UMIs were introduced during 5'RACE template-switching synthesis of TCR cDNA. MiXCR was run by TCRdb on the 5' RACE reads, yielding one entry per CDR3 protein. The data hold about 250,000 distinct CDR3 sequences, with about 3.9% observed a single time. This sample is drawn from a study of T cells after yellow fever vaccination. Study-wide results and limits: Of the clonotypes, a small share occurred in both CD4 and CD8 compartments. The study found a weaker secondary response that peaked faster, day 5 versus 15. Primary-vaccination clones mostly resurfaced post-booster (more than 95% CD4, about 87% CD8).

The V gene's germline CDR1 is MNHNY and CDR2 SVGAGI (reference sequence). The V and J ends lost 5 bases and 5 bases respectively, with 18 bases between them. The CDR3 covers 15 residues. The sequencing used PBMCs, collected 15 days after the yellow fever booster vaccination. This TCR came from a young man who received the YFV17D yellow fever vaccine. The J gene is TRBJ2-5, the V gene TRBV6-6; tentatively, D is TRBD1 (6 bases). CDR3 coding DNA: TGTGCCAGCAGTCCTCGACAGGACCGGGCCGAGACCCAGTACTTC. Amino acid sequence: CASSPRQDRAETQYF.